A selection of T cell receptor beta chains follows, all from one sample in a study of T-cell reconstitution after alpha-beta-depleted transplantation in children. TCRdb re-derived calls from the PCR reads in MiXCR, one entry per CDR3 protein. The table has approximately 31,000 distinct CDR3 sequences, approximately 6.5% seen once. The input for sequencing was peripheral blood, taken 60 days after TCRalphabeta/CD19-depleted stem cell transplant. The receptors shown here come from a child in the first two years of life who had a stem cell transplant for acute myeloid leukemia, so the T cells may come from the graft donor. CDR3s include the opening cysteine and the closing phenylalanine or tryptophan. The order of the fields is V gene, D gene, J gene, clone size, CDR3 DNA, CDR3 protein. D genes are given only for firm matches. The listing skips clone size in some rows; elsewhere it reads once, few, many or a size class.

TRBV3-1,TRBD1,TRBJ2-3,many,TGTGCCAGCAGAAGTGACAGGGACACAGATACGCAGTATTTT,CASRSDRDTDTQYF
TRBV20-1,NA,TRBJ2-1,many,TGCAGTGCTAGAGATCTGGCCATCGCATTCTCCTACAATGAGCAGTTCTTC,CSARDLAIAFSYNEQFF
TRBV5-6,NA,TRBJ2-1,many,TGTGCCAGCAGCTTGGAAACAGGGTTACCCAATGAGCAGTTCTTC,CASSLETGLPNEQFF
TRBV15,NA,TRBJ2-7,many,TGTGCCACCAGCAGAAACAGGGTCTACGAGCAGTACTTC,CATSRNRVYEQYF
TRBV6-4,TRBD2,TRBJ2-5,many,TGTGCCAGCAGTGACTCCCTCGCGGGAGGGGCCCAAGAGACCCAGTACTTC,CASSDSLAGGAQETQYF
TRBV12-3/TRBV12-4,NA,TRBJ1-1,many,TGTGCCAGCAGTTTCAGGGGCACTAACACTGAAGCTTTCTTT,CASSFRGTNTEAFF
TRBV7-9,NA,TRBJ1-1,many,TGTGCCAGCAGCCCGGGACGGACTGAAGCTTTCTTT,CASSPGRTEAFF
TRBV6-1,TRBD1,TRBJ1-1,many,TGTGCCAGCACCCCGACAGGGTCGGACACTGAAGCTTTCTTT,CASTPTGSDTEAFF
TRBV2,TRBD1,TRBJ2-6,NA,TGTGCCAGCAAGACGACAGGGAGCTCTGGGGCCAACGTCCTGACTTTC,CASKTTGSSGANVLTF
TRBV29-1,TRBD1,TRBJ1-2,medium-sized,TGCAGCGTTGAAGATCCCCGGGACAGGAGGGGCTATGGCTACACCTTC,CSVEDPRDRRGYGYTF
TRBV5-1,NA,TRBJ1-4,many,TGCGCCAGCAGCTTATCCCCTAATGAAAAACTGTTTTTT,CASSLSPNEKLFF
TRBV7-8,TRBD2,TRBJ2-3,many,TGTGCCAGCAGCTTAGGAGGCGGGGGGGCGGGTACGCAGTATTTT,CASSLGGGGAGTQYF
TRBV10-3,NA,TRBJ2-5,many,TGTGCCATCAGTGAGTCCGACCCGGTAGGGGAGACCCAGTACTTC,CAISESDPVGETQYF
TRBV6-5,NA,TRBJ1-6,NA,TGTGCCAGCAGCCTACTGGACCCGGCTGATTCTTATAATTCACCCCTCCACTTT,CASSLLDPADSYNSPLHF
TRBV27,NA,TRBJ2-1,NA,TGTGCCAGCAGTTTATGGGGTGAGCAGTTCTTC,CASSLWGEQFF
TRBV7-6,NA,TRBJ2-7,many,TGTGCCAGCAGCGTCGTCCCGATGGCCTACGAGCAGTACTTC,CASSVVPMAYEQYF
TRBV6-2/TRBV6-3,NA,TRBJ1-4,few,TGTGCCAGCAGTTACTCGGAGGGAGACAGTGAAAAACTGTTTTTT,CASSYSEGDSEKLFF
TRBV7-2,NA,TRBJ2-7,many,TGTGCCAGCAGCCCCCCCAACCATCCCTACGAGCAGTACTTC,CASSPPNHPYEQYF
TRBV6-1,NA,TRBJ2-2,many,TGTGCCAGCAGGCCCCAGACCCCACTTAACACCGGGGAGCTGTTTTTT,CASRPQTPLNTGELFF
TRBV20-1,NA,TRBJ2-2,many,TGCAGTGCCGAGAGGGGTGCCGGGGAGCTGTTTTTT,CSAERGAGELFF
TRBV27,NA,TRBJ2-3,large,TGTGCCAGCAGTTCGCTGGGCCCGGCCCACACAGATACGCAGTATTTT,CASSSLGPAHTDTQYF
TRBV2,NA,TRBJ2-1,many,TGTGCCAGCAGTGTTTCTCTCGCGAGGGCCTACAATGAGCAGTTCTTC,CASSVSLARAYNEQFF
TRBV19,TRBD1,TRBJ2-7,many,TGTGCCAGTAGTACACCGGGACAGGGGACCTACGAGCAGTACTTC,CASSTPGQGTYEQYF
TRBV2,TRBD2,TRBJ2-1,many,TGTGCCAGCAGGGCTAGCGGGGGGGATTACAATGAGCAGTTCTTC,CASRASGGDYNEQFF